Here is one T cell receptor (beta chain) with its context. The table lists this clonotype with a few counts. This receptor's antigen is unknown. It has no much larger one-base neighbor in the sample; base qualities were not kept. The data derive from a study of response to subunit inactivated influenza vaccine (dated by TCRdb to 2017 to 2018). The study in broad terms: The study used deep quantitative T cell receptor repertoire profiling to track responses to a trivalent subunit inactivated influenza vaccine.

Libraries were constructed by RT-PCR. This sample was sequenced with an Illumina HiSeq 2500. TCRdb handled the public reads itself, with Q25 trimming in fastp and clone calling in MiXCR, and kept productive beta chains. Here each entry gathers all rows of one CDR3 protein and keeps the most common genes and DNA. Across this sample there are about 780,000 distinct CDR3 sequences, with about 18% seen only once. The leading ten clones occupy 11% of the sample. Overall study results and their limits: The authors proposed that each seasonal influenza vaccination may bring in only a limited number of new T cells.

This material consisted of PBMCs from blood, taken roughly 5 days after vaccination. The source of this sequence is a man between 50 and 59 years old who received an inactivated influenza vaccine. Donor details come from another sample of the same person, matched by shared clones.

CDR3 sequence: CAISAGDPSYNEQFF. The sequenced DNA is TGTGCCATCAGTGCTGGGGACCCCTCCTACAATGAGCAGTTCTTC. The chain links TRBV10-3 with TRBJ2-1, with the D call perhaps TRBD1 or TRBD2, each one matching 5 bases. Based on the germline V gene, the CDR1 and CDR2 sequences are ENHRY and SYGVKD. The germline ends are 10 bases apart after V is trimmed by 4 bases and J by 0 bases. The CDR3 measures 15 amino acids from cysteine to phenylalanine. Only the CDR3 DNA stays, 45 bases, in frame from base 1.